The T cell receptor (beta chain) described here comes from a study of blood T cell repertoires in COVID-19. Produced via immunoSEQ multiplex PCR; TCRdb's table is partial and in-frame only. This sample has about 190,000 clones; about three quarters occur once, and the top ten carry 2.5% to 3.5%. V was shortened by 8 bases and J by 4 bases, with 11 bases between the two germline ends. CDR3 length: 12 amino acids. Germline V gives CDR1 ENHRY, CDR2 SYGVKD. The sequence came from a woman aged 80 or over with active or convalescent COVID-19. The sequencing sample was made of peripheral blood. This chain links TRBV10-3 with TRBJ1-2; maybe TRBD1 (6 bases). CDR3 loop: CAISDRSYGYTF. As DNA, the CDR3 is TGTGCCATCTCCGACAGGAGCTATGGCTACACCTTC.